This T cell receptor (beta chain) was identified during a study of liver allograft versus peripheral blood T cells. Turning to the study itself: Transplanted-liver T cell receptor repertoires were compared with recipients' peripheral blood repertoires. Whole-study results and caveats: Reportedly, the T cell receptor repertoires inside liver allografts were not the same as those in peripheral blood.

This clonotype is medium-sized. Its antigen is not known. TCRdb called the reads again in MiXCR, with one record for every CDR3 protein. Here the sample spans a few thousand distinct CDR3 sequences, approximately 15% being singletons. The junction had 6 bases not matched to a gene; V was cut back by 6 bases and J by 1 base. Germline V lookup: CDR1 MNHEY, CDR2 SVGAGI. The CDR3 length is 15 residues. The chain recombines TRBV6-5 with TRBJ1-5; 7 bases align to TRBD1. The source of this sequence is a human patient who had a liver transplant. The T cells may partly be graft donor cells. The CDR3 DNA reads TGTGCCAGCAGAAACAGGGGAGGGAGCAATCAGCCCCAGCATTTT. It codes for CASRNRGGSNQPQHF.